This TCR beta chain came from a study of blood T cell repertoires in COVID-19. Trimming shortened V by 4 bases and J by 6 bases, and 10 bases separated the two germline ends. Per the germline V gene, CDR1 is SGHKS and CDR2 is YYEKEE (reference sequence). The CDR3 covers 12 residues. Profiling relied on immunoSEQ multiplex PCR, and the TCRdb table lists in-frame clones only, not all of them. Here the sample spans 20,000 to 25,000 clones, about 73% being singletons. The clonotype was recovered from a human donor in a cohort sampled during active or convalescent COVID-19. Sequenced sample: peripheral blood. The V gene is TRBV5-5, the J gene TRBJ2-5, with unresolved D. DNA for the CDR3: TGTGCCAGCAGCCCCTCGTCCCAGACCCAGTACTTC. This gives the protein CASSPSSQTQYF.